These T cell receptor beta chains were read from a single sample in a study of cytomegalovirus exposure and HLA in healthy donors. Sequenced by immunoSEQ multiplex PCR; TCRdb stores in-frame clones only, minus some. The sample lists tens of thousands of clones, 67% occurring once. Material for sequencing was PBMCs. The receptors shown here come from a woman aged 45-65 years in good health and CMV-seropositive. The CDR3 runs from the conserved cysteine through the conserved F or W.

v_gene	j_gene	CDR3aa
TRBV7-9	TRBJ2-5	CASSLNRVGETQYF
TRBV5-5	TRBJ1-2	CASSVQVTVLPRGLPYGYTF
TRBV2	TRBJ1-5	CASSAQGYGQPQHF
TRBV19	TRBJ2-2	CASSIDRRRSAGRGSGELFF
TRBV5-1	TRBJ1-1	CASSTDTYTEAFF
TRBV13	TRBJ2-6	CASSMSRGSGANVLTF
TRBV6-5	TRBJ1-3	CASLDPGGNTIYF
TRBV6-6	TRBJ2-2	CASRRGQNTGELFF
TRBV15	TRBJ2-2	CATSRSQRGNTGELFF
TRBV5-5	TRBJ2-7	CASSFTGDEQYF
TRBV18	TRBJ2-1	CASSPRELTSGEQFF
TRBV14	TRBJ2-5	CASSQPGQGTQIKEETQYF
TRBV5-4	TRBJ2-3	CASSIGLAGAPSTDTQYF
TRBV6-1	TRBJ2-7	CASSEGTGGFHEQYF
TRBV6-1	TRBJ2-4	CASSEDTRPAKNIQYF
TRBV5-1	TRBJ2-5	CASSLDTSGGQETQYF
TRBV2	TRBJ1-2	CASSKQGNAPYGYTF
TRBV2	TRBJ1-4	CASTKQTGGGEKLFF
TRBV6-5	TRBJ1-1	CASSYPTGSGEAFF
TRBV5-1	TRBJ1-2	CASSLAGVNGYTF
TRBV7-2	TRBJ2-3	CASSLDSRGGFTDTQYF
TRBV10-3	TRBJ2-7	CATGSGSYEQYF
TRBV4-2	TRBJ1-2	CASSQRSSTSNYGYTF
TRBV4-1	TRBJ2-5	CASSQDGWQVKETQYF
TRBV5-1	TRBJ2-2	CASDRGPSTGELFF
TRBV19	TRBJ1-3	CASSVQAWNTIYF
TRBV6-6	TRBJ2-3	CASSSLSGGYTDTQYF
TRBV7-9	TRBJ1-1	CASSRQPFEAFF
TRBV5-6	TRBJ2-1	CASSFAGGSYNEQFF
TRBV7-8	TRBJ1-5	CASSLQGGNQPQHF
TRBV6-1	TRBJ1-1	CASSRDIYTEAFF
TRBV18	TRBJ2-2	CANSPPNLANTGELFF
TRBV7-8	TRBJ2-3	CASSLGLALRADTQYF
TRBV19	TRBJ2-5	CASSGGSQETQYF
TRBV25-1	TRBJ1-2	CASSARQGYTF